A single sample gave rise to the 27 T cell receptor beta chains below, sequenced in a study of blood T cell repertoires in COVID-19. The table came from immunoSEQ multiplex PCR; TCRdb's copy has only in-frame clones and leaves some out. The data hold 300,000 or so clones, with 75% to 90% observed a single time. The material sequenced was peripheral blood. The receptors were gathered from a woman in her thirties or forties with acute or convalescent COVID-19.

The chain couples TRBV18 to TRBJ2-7, with a tentative D call TRBD1 (6 bases). This CDR3 comprises 14 residues. The V gene lost 6 bases and the J gene lost 5 bases, with 17 bases spanning the gap. CDR1 is KGHSH and CDR2 is LQKENI in the germline V gene. The CDR3 DNA sequence: TGTGCCAGCTCCCAGGGGCTAGGGCCCCACGAGCAGTACGTC. Translating gives CASSQGLGPHEQYV.

The rearrangement joins TRBV9 to TRBJ1-2; weak D call: TRBD1 (5 bases). The CDR3 totals 14 residues. CDR1 and CDR2 from the germline V gene are SGDLS and YYNGEE. V was cut by 3 bases and J by 13 bases, with 22 bases left in between. The CDR3 DNA sequence: TGTGCCAGCAGCGAGTCAATTGGGGCCCGGGGGTGCACCTTC. Translating gives CASSESIGARGCTF.

The chain links TRBV6-4 to TRBJ2-1; 8 bases are a match to TRBD2. The CDR3 loop spans 15 amino acids. CDR1 is MRHNA and CDR2 is SNTAGT in the germline V gene. The junction had 2 bases not matched to a gene; V was cut back by 0 bases and J by 4 bases. The CDR3 is CASSDSASGYNEQFF. The CDR3 DNA reads TGTGCCAGCAGTGACTCGGCTAGCGGGTACAATGAGCAGTTCTTC.

This sequence joins TRBV6-4 and TRBJ1-4; D unresolved. The germline gives CDR1 MRHNA, CDR2 SNTAGT. This CDR3 comprises 15 residues. The V gene lost 6 bases and the J gene lost 8 bases, with 19 bases spanning the gap. In DNA, the CDR3 is TGTGCCAGCAGCGAGAATGAGGGATGTCGAGAAAAACTGTTTTTT. Translating it yields CASSENEGCREKLFF.

The V and J genes are TRBV27 and TRBJ1-1; D uncertain. This CDR3 is 14 amino acids long. With 5 bases removed from V and 1 base from J, the gap between germline ends came to 11 bases. Germline assignment: CDR1 MNHEY and CDR2 SMNVEV (reference sequence). The CDR3 protein is CASSIASANTEAFF. DNA of the CDR3: TGTGCCAGCAGTATAGCCTCCGCGAACACTGAAGCTTTCTTT.

As DNA, the CDR3 is TGCGCCAGCAGCTTCCTCCGTAGCGGCACCGGGGAGCTGTTTTTT. Protein sequence: CASSFLRSGTGELFF. The chain has TRBV5-1 and TRBJ2-2; possibly TRBD2 for D (6 bases). The CDR3 length is 15 residues. Germline values: CDR1 SGHRS, CDR2 YFSETQ. Between the trimmed V and J ends, which lost 2 bases and 4 bases, there was a span of 12 bases. Full variable domain (rest looked up from reference TRBV5-1 and TRBJ2-2): KAGVTQTPRYLIKTRGQQVTLSCSPISGHRSVSWYQQTPGQGLQFLFEYFSETQRNKGNFPGRFSGRQFSNSRSEMNVSTLELGDSALYLCASSFLRSGTGELFFGEGSRLTVL.

This chain uses TRBV6-1 with TRBJ1-3; D call uncertain. CDR3 length: 15 residues. The V and J ends lost 0 bases and 4 bases respectively, with 10 bases between them. CDR1 is MNHNS, CDR2 SASEGT, per germline. As DNA, the CDR3 is TGTGCCAGCAGTGAAGCGCGAGGGCGAGGAAACACCATATATTTT. This codes for CASSEARGRGNTIYF.

This clone has only one observation. V and J are TRBV5-1 and TRBJ1-2, with 9 bases lining up with TRBD1. Unmatched junction bases numbered 4, after V lost 0 bases and J lost 4 bases. Looked up from germline, CDR1 is SGHRS and CDR2 is YFSETQ. The CDR3 consists of 15 residues. The CDR3 DNA reads as TGCGCCAGCAGCTTGGCGGGGGACAGGGTCTATGGCTACACCTTC. This encodes CASSLAGDRVYGYTF.

This clone was found a few times. Other DNA sequences within the sample encode an identical CDR3. The V call is TRBV2, the J call TRBJ1-5; 8 bases line up with TRBD1. CDR3 length: 15 residues. Per the germline V gene, CDR1 is SNHLY and CDR2 is FYNNEI. V shed 5 bases, J shed 4 bases, and the junction held 7 bases outside the gene matches. The CDR3 bases are TGTGCCAGCAGTTCGACAGGGGTTGGGAATCAGCCCCAGCATTTT. It encodes CASSSTGVGNQPQHF.

CDR3 nucleotides: TGTGCCTGGAGCAAGGGGGTTTCGGATTCACCCCTCCACTTT. Translation gives CAWSKGVSDSPLHF. The V and J genes are TRBV30 and TRBJ1-6; D is possibly TRBD1 (6 bases). This CDR3 is built from 14 residues. V was clipped by 3 bases and J by 8 bases, with 14 bases between them. CDR1 and CDR2 (germline): GTSNPN, SVGIG (reference sequence).

The chain employs TRBV30 and TRBJ1-2; D remains ambiguous. The CDR3 loop spans 13 amino acids. Germline V gives CDR1 GTSNPN, CDR2 SVGIG (reference sequence). Between the trimmed V and J ends, which lost 0 bases and 5 bases, there was a span of 10 bases. CDR3 residues: CAWSVLGVYGYTF. Here the CDR3 DNA reads TGTGCCTGGAGTGTACTCGGGGTTTATGGCTACACCTTC. Looking up the rest from reference TRBV30 and TRBJ1-2 gives the full variable domain: SQTIHQWPATLVQPVGSPLSLECTVEGTSNPNLYWYRQAAGRGLQLLFYSVGIGQISSEVPQNLSASRPQDRQFILSSKKLLLSDSGFYLCAWSVLGVYGYTFGSGTRLTVV.

The chain couples TRBV21-1 to TRBJ2-3; the listed D gene, TRBD1, was not tested against the DNA. TRBV21-1 has pseudogene status. CDR3 length: 14 amino acids. The CDR3 loop reads CASSTGQAADTQYF. CDR3 in DNA: TGTGCCAGCAGTACCGGACAGGCCGCAGATACGCAGTATTTT.

The V gene is TRBV19, the J gene TRBJ2-2; 11 positions match TRBD1. There are 16 residues in the CDR3. Germline values: CDR1 LNHDA, CDR2 SQIVND (reference sequence). Germline trimming cut 3 bases from V and 2 bases from J; bases unmatched to any gene: 2. CDR3 sequence (DNA): TGTGCCAGTAGTATGGGACAGGGGGTCAACACCGGGGAGCTGTTTTTT. Translated, it gives CASSMGQGVNTGELFF.

The gene calls are TRBV19 and TRBJ2-7, with 9 bases aligning to TRBD1. V lost 4 bases and J lost 4; bases outside the gene matches: 11. Germline V gene data show CDR1 as LNHDA and CDR2 as SQIVND (reference sequence). The CDR3 has 16 amino acids. The CDR3 loop is CASSTSPGTGSYEQYV. CDR3 sequence (DNA): TGTGCCAGTAGTACGTCGCCCGGGACAGGGTCTTACGAGCAGTACGTC.

The J gene is TRBJ1-1, the V gene TRBV5-4, with D perhaps matching TRBD1 (6 bases). V was shortened by 7 bases and J by 2 bases, with 12 bases between the two germline ends. The V gene's germline CDR1 is SGHNT and CDR2 YYREEE (reference sequence). This CDR3 spans 13 amino acids. CDR3 sequence reads: CASRAGANTEAFF. For the CDR3, the DNA is TGTGCCAGCCGGGCGGGGGCTAACACTGAAGCTTTCTTT. Using reference TRBV5-4 and TRBJ1-1 for the parts outside the CDR3, the full variable domain is ETGVTQSPTHLIKTRGQQVTLRCSSQSGHNTVSWYQQALGQGPQFIFQYYREEENGRGNFPPRFSGLQFPNYSSELNVNALELDDSALYLCASRAGANTEAFFGQGTRLTVV.

The chain employs TRBV2 and TRBJ1-3; tentative D call: TRBD1 (5 bases). This CDR3 region has 17 residues. The ends were cut back, 2 bases at V and 1 base at J, with 15 bases in the middle. Germline CDR1 and CDR2: SNHLY and FYNNEI. CDR3 sequence (DNA): TGTGCCAGCAGTGAAATGGGGCGGGAGGGTTCTGGAAACACCATATATTTT. Protein sequence: CASSEMGREGSGNTIYF.

The rearrangement links TRBV6-5 to TRBJ1-2, with 8 bases that match TRBD1. The germline gives CDR1 MNHEY, CDR2 SVGAGI. The J segment lost 8 bases and the V segment lost 6 bases, leaving 8 bases of the junction unmatched. CDR3 length: 13 residues. The CDR3 here is CASSLGQAEGYTF. The DNA of the CDR3 is TGTGCCAGCAGCCTGGGACAGGCAGAAGGCTACACCTTC.

The chain employs TRBV19 and TRBJ1-2, with 7 bases matching TRBD1. The CDR3 totals 14 residues. V was pared by 5 bases and J by 5 bases, with 8 bases of the junction left unmatched. Germline V lookup: CDR1 LNHDA, CDR2 SQIVND (reference sequence). The CDR3 DNA reads TGTGCCAGTAGTTTACCCTTGACAGGGTATGGCTACACCTTC. This encodes CASSLPLTGYGYTF.

The V and J genes are TRBV4-1 and TRBJ1-5; 11 bases are a match to TRBD1. The V and J ends lost 2 bases and 9 bases, in that order; junction bases with no gene match: 12. From germline, CDR1 is MGHRA and CDR2 YSYEKL. The CDR3 sequence is 17 residues long. CDR3 DNA sequence: TGCGCCAGCAGCCAAAGACCGGGACAGGGGGTTTTTGGGCCCCAGCATTTT. This codes for CASSQRPGQGVFGPQHF.

The chain links TRBV29-1 to TRBJ1-5; 10 bases are a match to TRBD1. This CDR3 region has 13 residues. The ends lost 6 bases at V and 7 bases at J; junction bases unmatched: 6. Germline CDR1 and CDR2: SQVTM and ANQGSEA. The CDR3 is CSVRQGARQPQHF. As DNA, the CDR3 is TGCAGCGTCAGACAGGGGGCAAGACAGCCCCAGCATTTT.

V is TRBV5-1 and J is TRBJ2-3, with TRBD1 identical over 7 bases. The ends lost 5 bases at V and 2 bases at J; junction bases unmatched: 11. Germline CDR1 and CDR2: SGHRS and YFSETQ. The CDR3 loop spans 16 amino acids. CDR3 bases: TGCGCCAGCAGACACGGACAGGCAATCCTCACAGATACGCAGTATTTT. Its translation: CASRHGQAILTDTQYF.

Note on this clone: Distinct nucleotide sequences in the sample also encode this CDR3. V usage is TRBV5-6 and J usage is TRBJ1-2, with 7 bases fitting TRBD1. Germline V gene sequence: CDR1 SGHDT, CDR2 YYEEEE. The CDR3 spans 14 residues. The V gene end was trimmed by 1 base and the J gene end by 2 bases; junction bases not matched to a gene: 2. The CDR3 sequence: CASSLQGVNYGYTF. For the CDR3, the DNA is TGTGCCAGCAGCTTGCAGGGGGTGAACTATGGCTACACCTTC.

The chain employs TRBV15 and TRBJ1-3; D call uncertain. Trimming stripped 1 base from V and 0 bases from J, with 22 bases between. This CDR3 contains 20 residues. CDR1 is LNHNV, CDR2 YYDKDF, per germline (reference sequence). This chain's CDR3 is CATSRAQSLIFKPSGNTIYF. CDR3 nucleotide sequence: TGTGCCACCAGCAGAGCCCAAAGCCTAATTTTCAAGCCCTCTGGAAACACCATATATTTT. The complete variable domain, with remaining parts taken from reference TRBV15 and TRBJ1-3, reads DAMVIQNPRYQVTQFGKPVTLSCSQTLNHNVMYWYQQKSSQAPKLLFHYYDKDFNNEADTPDNFQSRRPNTSFCFLDIRSPGLGDTAMYLCATSRAQSLIFKPSGNTIYFGEGSWLTVV.

This chain uses TRBV12-3 or TRBV12-4 with TRBJ1-6, with D uncertain. V was pared by 7 bases and J by 10 bases, with 14 bases between. CDR3 size: 13 residues. The DNA of the CDR3 is TGTGCCAGCACCATGCTAGCGGGGTCACCCCTCCACTTT. Its translation: CASTMLAGSPLHF.

The chain carries TRBV10-3 and TRBJ1-2, with TRBD1 matching 8 bases. There are 15 residues in the CDR3. The germline gives CDR1 ENHRY, CDR2 SYGVKD. Trimming at V came to 2 bases and at J to 4 bases, leaving 6 bases not matched to a gene. The CDR3 region is CAISEGQGGSYGYTF. In DNA form, the CDR3 reads TGTGCCATCAGTGAGGGACAGGGAGGATCCTATGGCTACACCTTC.

The chain combines TRBV5-1 with TRBJ2-3; D might be TRBD2 (6 bases). The CDR3 spans 15 residues. CDR1 SGHRS and CDR2 YFSETQ come from the germline V gene. Deletions cut 8 bases from V and 1 base from J, with 17 bases between. CDR3: CASYRRGEGTDTQYF. The CDR3 DNA sequence: TGCGCCAGTTATCGGAGAGGGGAGGGCACAGATACGCAGTATTTT.

The rearrangement joins TRBV5-6 to TRBJ1-6; TRBD1 might be the D (6 bases). The CDR3 extends over 16 amino acids. V was trimmed by 0 bases and J by 18 bases, leaving 25 bases between them. The germline CDR1 and CDR2 sequences are SGHDT and YYEEEE. The CDR3 nucleotides are TGTGCCAGCAGCTTGGAACGAAGGAACAGGGTTAGGCCTCCCCACTTT. Amino acids: CASSLERRNRVRPPHF.